This is a list of T cell receptor beta chains from one sample in a study of cytotoxic CD8 clonotypes in ibrutinib-treated CLL. Produced via immunoSEQ multiplex PCR; TCRdb's table is partial and in-frame only. The table lists over 120,000 clones, about four fifths of them singletons, with around 13% in the top ten. The sequenced sample was PBMCs, obtained after 12 months of ibrutinib treatment. The source of these receptors is a human donor with chronic lymphocytic leukemia. Each CDR3 is given with its conserved first and last residue. A D gene is named only where the DNA matches it firmly. Some rows mark clone size as missing; the rest say once, few, many or name a class of expanded clone.

d_call: NA; j_call: TRBJ1-2; v_call: TRBV19; clone_size: NA; cdr3_nt: TGTGCCATCGGACAAGGTCAGGGCTACACCTTC; cdr3_aa: CAIGQGQGYTF
d_call: NA; j_call: TRBJ1-1; v_call: TRBV28; clone_size: NA; cdr3_nt: TGTGCCAGCAGTTCCTCCCCTGATGCGACTAGCCCTGAAGCTTTCTTT; cdr3_aa: CASSSSPDATSPEAFF
d_call: NA; j_call: TRBJ1-3; v_call: TRBV27; clone_size: NA; cdr3_nt: TGTGCCAGCAGTCCCACCGTGGGAAACACCATATATTTT; cdr3_aa: CASSPTVGNTIYF
d_call: TRBD2; j_call: TRBJ2-1; v_call: TRBV18; clone_size: NA; cdr3_nt: TGTGCCAGCTCACCATATAGCGGGAGTATCCATGAGCAGTTCTTC; cdr3_aa: CASSPYSGSIHEQFF
d_call: TRBD2; j_call: TRBJ2-3; v_call: TRBV10-3; clone_size: NA; cdr3_nt: TGTGCCATCAGTCCAGGCCTAGCGGGAGGGGGGGATACGCAGTATTTT; cdr3_aa: CAISPGLAGGGDTQYF
d_call: NA; j_call: TRBJ2-3; v_call: TRBV4-3; clone_size: NA; cdr3_nt: TGCGCCAGCAGCCAGGCACGGTCCACAGATACGCAGTATTTT; cdr3_aa: CASSQARSTDTQYF
d_call: TRBD2; j_call: TRBJ2-1; v_call: TRBV4-3; clone_size: NA; cdr3_nt: TGCGCCAGCAGCCAAGATACTAGCGGGAACCCCCAGCAGTTCTTC; cdr3_aa: CASSQDTSGNPQQFF
d_call: TRBD1; j_call: TRBJ2-3; v_call: TRBV2; clone_size: NA; cdr3_nt: TGTGCCAGCAGTGAAGTGGTGACAGGGGGGAAAGATACGCAGTATTTT; cdr3_aa: CASSEVVTGGKDTQYF
d_call: NA; j_call: TRBJ2-7; v_call: TRBV9; clone_size: NA; cdr3_nt: TGTGCCAGCAGCGTAGCTCCCCGGGGAACGAGAGAGCAGTACTTC; cdr3_aa: CASSVAPRGTREQYF
d_call: TRBD1; j_call: TRBJ1-4; v_call: TRBV28; clone_size: NA; cdr3_nt: TGTGCCAGCAGAGACAGGGTTGCTAATGAAAAACTGTTTTTT; cdr3_aa: CASRDRVANEKLFF
d_call: NA; j_call: TRBJ1-5; v_call: TRBV2; clone_size: NA; cdr3_nt: TGTGCCAGCAGTGAAGTTCATGCAAGTCAGCCCCAGCATTTT; cdr3_aa: CASSEVHASQPQHF
d_call: NA; j_call: TRBJ1-1; v_call: TRBV6-5; clone_size: few; cdr3_nt: TGTGCCAGCAGGAGACTGCGTCAAGCTTTCTTT; cdr3_aa: CASRRLRQAFF
d_call: NA; j_call: TRBJ2-1; v_call: TRBV7-3; clone_size: once; cdr3_nt: TGTGCCAGCAGCACCCCCCCCTCTAGTGAGCAGTTCTTC; cdr3_aa: CASSTPPSSEQFF
d_call: TRBD1; j_call: TRBJ2-7; v_call: TRBV7-9; clone_size: NA; cdr3_nt: TGTGCCAGCAGCCGATGGGACAGTGACAGCTCCTACGAGCAGTACTTC; cdr3_aa: CASSRWDSDSSYEQYF
d_call: NA; j_call: TRBJ2-1; v_call: TRBV15; clone_size: NA; cdr3_nt: TGTGCCACCAGCAGGGTTGATGAGCAGTTCTTC; cdr3_aa: CATSRVDEQFF
d_call: NA; j_call: TRBJ2-7; v_call: TRBV30; clone_size: NA; cdr3_nt: TGTGCCTGGAGTGCCGGGCTGGTAGGGATGCCTTTGTACGAGCAGTACTTC; cdr3_aa: CAWSAGLVGMPLYEQYF
d_call: NA; j_call: TRBJ2-1; v_call: TRBV12-5; clone_size: NA; cdr3_nt: TGTGCTAGTGATGACGGGAAAAACAATGAGCAGTTCTTC; cdr3_aa: CASDDGKNNEQFF
d_call: TRBD1; j_call: TRBJ1-1; v_call: TRBV9; clone_size: NA; cdr3_nt: TGTGCCAGCAGTGTGGGCGGGACAGGGGACACTGAAGCTTTCTTT; cdr3_aa: CASSVGGTGDTEAFF
d_call: TRBD1; j_call: TRBJ1-5; v_call: TRBV30; clone_size: NA; cdr3_nt: TGTGCCTGGGGGACGACAGGGGGTAATCAGCCCCAGCATTTT; cdr3_aa: CAWGTTGGNQPQHF